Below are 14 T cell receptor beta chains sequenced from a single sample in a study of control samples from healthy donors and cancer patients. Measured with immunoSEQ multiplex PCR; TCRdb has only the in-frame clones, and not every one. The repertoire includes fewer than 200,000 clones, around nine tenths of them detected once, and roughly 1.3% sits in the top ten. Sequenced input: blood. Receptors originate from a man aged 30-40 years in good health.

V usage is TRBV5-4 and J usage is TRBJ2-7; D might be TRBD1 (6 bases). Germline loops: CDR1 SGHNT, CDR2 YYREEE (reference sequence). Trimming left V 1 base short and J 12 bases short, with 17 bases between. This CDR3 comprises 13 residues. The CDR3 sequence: CASSLSGTSGRYF. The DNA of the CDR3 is TGTGCCAGCAGCTTGTCGGGGACATCGGGCCGGTACTTC.

The CDR3 nucleotides are TGTGCCATCAGTGAGAACAGGGAAAACTATGGCTACACCTTC. It yields the protein CAISENRENYGYTF. This rearrangement joins TRBV10-3 to TRBJ1-2; a possible D gene is TRBD1 (6 bases). Trimming stripped 2 bases from V and 2 bases from J, with 9 bases between. The CDR3 covers 14 residues. From germline, CDR1 is ENHRY and CDR2 SYGVKD.

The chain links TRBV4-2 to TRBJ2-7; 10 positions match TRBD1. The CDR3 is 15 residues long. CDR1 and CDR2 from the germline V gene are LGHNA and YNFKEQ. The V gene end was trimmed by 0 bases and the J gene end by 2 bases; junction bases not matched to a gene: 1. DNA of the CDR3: TGTGCCAGCAGCCAAGAAGGGACAGGGGCCTACGAGCAGTACTTC. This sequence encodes CASSQEGTGAYEQYF.

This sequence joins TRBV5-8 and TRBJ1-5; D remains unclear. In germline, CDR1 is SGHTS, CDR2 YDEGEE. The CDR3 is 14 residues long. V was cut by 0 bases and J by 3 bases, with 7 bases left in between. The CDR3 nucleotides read TGTGCCAGCAGCTTGGGGGTTTCCAATCAGCCCCAGCATTTT. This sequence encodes CASSLGVSNQPQHF.

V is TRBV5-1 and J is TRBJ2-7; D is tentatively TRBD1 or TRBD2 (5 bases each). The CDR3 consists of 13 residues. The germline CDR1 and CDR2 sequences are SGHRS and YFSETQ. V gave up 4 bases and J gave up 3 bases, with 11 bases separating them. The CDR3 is CASSRDDDYEQYF. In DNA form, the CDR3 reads TGCGCCAGCAGCCGGGACGACGACTACGAGCAGTACTTC.

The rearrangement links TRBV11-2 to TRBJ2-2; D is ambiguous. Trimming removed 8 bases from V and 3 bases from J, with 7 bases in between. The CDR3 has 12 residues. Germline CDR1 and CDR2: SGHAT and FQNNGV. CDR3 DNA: TGTGCCAGCGCTTCGTACACCGGGGAGCTGTTTTTT. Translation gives CASASYTGELFF. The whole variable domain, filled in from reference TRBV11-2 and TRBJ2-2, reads EAGVAQSPRYKIIEKRQSVAFWCNPISGHATLYWYQQILGQGPKLLIQFQNNGVVDDSQLPKDRFSAERLKGVDSTLKIQPAKLEDSAVYLCASASYTGELFFGEGSRLTVL.

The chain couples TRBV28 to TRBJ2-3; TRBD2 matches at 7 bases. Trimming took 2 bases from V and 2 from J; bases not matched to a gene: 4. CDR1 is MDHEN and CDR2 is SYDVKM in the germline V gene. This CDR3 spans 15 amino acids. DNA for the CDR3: TGTGCCAGCAGTTTAACTAGCGAATACACAGATACGCAGTATTTT. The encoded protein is CASSLTSEYTDTQYF.

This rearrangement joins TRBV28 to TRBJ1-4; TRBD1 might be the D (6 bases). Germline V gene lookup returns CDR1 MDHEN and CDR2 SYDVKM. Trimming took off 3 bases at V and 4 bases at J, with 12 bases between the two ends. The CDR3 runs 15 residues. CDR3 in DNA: TGTGCCAGCAGTTTCGGAGGAGGGGGTAATGAAAAACTGTTTTTT. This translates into CASSFGGGGNEKLFF.

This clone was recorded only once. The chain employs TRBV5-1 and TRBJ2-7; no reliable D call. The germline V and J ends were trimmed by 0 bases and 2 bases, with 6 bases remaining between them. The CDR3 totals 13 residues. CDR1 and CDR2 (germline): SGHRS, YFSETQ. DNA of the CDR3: TGCGCCAGCAGCTTGGAACCTACCTACGAGCAGTACTTC. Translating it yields CASSLEPTYEQYF. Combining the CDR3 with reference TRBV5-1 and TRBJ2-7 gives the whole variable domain KAGVTQTPRYLIKTRGQQVTLSCSPISGHRSVSWYQQTPGQGLQFLFEYFSETQRNKGNFPGRFSGRQFSNSRSEMNVSTLELGDSALYLCASSLEPTYEQYFGPGTRLTVT.

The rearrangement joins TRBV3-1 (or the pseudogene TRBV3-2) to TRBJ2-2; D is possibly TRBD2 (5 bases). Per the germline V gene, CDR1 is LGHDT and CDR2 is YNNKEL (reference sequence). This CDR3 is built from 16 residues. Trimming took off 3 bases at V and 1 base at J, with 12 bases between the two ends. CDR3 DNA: TGTGCCAGCAGCCATCGACGGACTGTGAACACCGGGGAGCTGTTTTTT. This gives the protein CASSHRRTVNTGELFF.

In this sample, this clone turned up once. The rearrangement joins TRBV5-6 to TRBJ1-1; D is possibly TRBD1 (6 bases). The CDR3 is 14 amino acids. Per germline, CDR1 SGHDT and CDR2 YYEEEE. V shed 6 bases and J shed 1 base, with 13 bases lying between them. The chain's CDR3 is CASIGDTGNTEAFF. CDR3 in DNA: TGTGCCAGCATCGGGGACACAGGGAACACTGAAGCTTTCTTT.

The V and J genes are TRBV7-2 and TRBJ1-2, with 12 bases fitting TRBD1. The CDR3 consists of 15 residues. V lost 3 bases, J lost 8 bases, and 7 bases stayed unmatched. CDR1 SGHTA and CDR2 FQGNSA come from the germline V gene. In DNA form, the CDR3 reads TGTGCCAGCAGCTTGGAGGGACAGGGGGCGAGGGGCTACACCTTC. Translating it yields CASSLEGQGARGYTF.

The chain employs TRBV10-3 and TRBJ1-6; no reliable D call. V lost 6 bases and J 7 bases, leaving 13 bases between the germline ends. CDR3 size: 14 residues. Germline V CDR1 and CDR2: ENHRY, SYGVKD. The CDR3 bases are TGTGCCATCAGCCCTGACGGCGGAAATTCACCCCTCCACTTT. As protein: CAISPDGGNSPLHF.

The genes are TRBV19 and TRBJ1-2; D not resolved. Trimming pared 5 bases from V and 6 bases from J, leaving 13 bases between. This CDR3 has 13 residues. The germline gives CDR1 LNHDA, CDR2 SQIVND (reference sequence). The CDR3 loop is CASSSRAGDGYTF. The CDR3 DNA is TGTGCCAGTAGTTCGCGGGCCGGCGATGGCTACACCTTC.